This T cell receptor beta chain was found in a study of T cells in Graves' hyperthyroidism and ophthalmopathy. Amplification targeted TCR beta CDR3 regions from RNA transcripts. HTBI primers were used for first-round RT-PCR of the TCR CDR3. TCRdb re-called the multiplex PCR reads through MiXCR, storing one row per CDR3 protein. This table holds hundreds of thousands of distinct CDR3 sequences, about 16% found once. Per the germline V gene, CDR1 is MDHEN and CDR2 is SYDVKM. V was clipped by 2 bases and J by 0 bases, with 4 bases between them. This CDR3 spans 13 amino acids. The clonotype comes from a woman aged 40 to 50 with Graves' ophthalmopathy. Sequencing input: blood. The rearrangement uses TRBV28 and TRBJ1-2; D is uncertain. The CDR3 reads CASSLISNYGYTF. The CDR3 nucleotides are TGTGCCAGCAGTTTAATATCTAACTATGGCTACACCTTC.